These 7 T cell receptor beta chains were sequenced from one sample in a study of blood T cell repertoires in COVID-19. TCRdb's table, derived via immunoSEQ multiplex PCR, lists solely in-frame clones and lacks some. The repertoire holds over 150,000 clones, with about four fifths as singletons. Sequenced sample: peripheral blood. All receptors come from a woman aged 80 or over with acute or convalescent COVID-19.

J is TRBJ2-7 and V is TRBV6-6, with TRBD1 matching over 7 bases. Germline V gene sequence: CDR1 MNHNY, CDR2 SVGAGI (reference sequence). V lost 1 base, J lost 2 bases, and 5 bases stayed unmatched. The CDR3 loop spans 15 amino acids. CDR3 loop: CASSYYDREPYEQYF. In DNA form, the CDR3 reads TGTGCCAGCAGTTACTACGACAGGGAACCCTACGAGCAGTACTTC.

The chain couples TRBV19 to TRBJ2-3; 10 positions match TRBD1. The trim removed 6 bases at V and 2 bases at J, leaving 5 bases unmatched. Germline loops: CDR1 LNHDA, CDR2 SQIVND (reference sequence). This CDR3 is 15 amino acids long. The CDR3 sequence: CASSPDRGDTDTQYF. For the CDR3, the DNA is TGTGCCAGTAGCCCGGACAGGGGGGACACAGATACGCAGTATTTT. The variable domain in full, completed from reference TRBV19 and TRBJ2-3, reads DGGITQSPKYLFRKEGQNVTLSCEQNLNHDAMYWYRQDPGQGLRLIYYSQIVNDFQKGDIAEGYSVSREKKESFPLTVTSAQKNPTAFYLCASSPDRGDTDTQYFGPGTRLTVL.

The CDR3 sequence: CATAKDRGYGYTF. CDR3 sequence (DNA): TGTGCCACCGCTAAGGACAGGGGGTATGGCTACACCTTC. The chain carries TRBV24-1 and TRBJ1-2, with 10 bases aligning to TRBD1. Germline trimming cut 9 bases from V and 5 bases from J; bases unmatched to any gene: 5. The CDR3 is made up of 13 amino acids. CDR1 and CDR2 from the germline V gene are KGHDR and SFDVKD.

This chain links TRBV25-1 with TRBJ1-1, with 10 bases aligning to TRBD1. This CDR3 is 14 amino acids long. Germline V lookup: CDR1 MGHDK, CDR2 SYGVNS. V trimming: 5 bases; J trimming: 11 bases; junction bases outside the gene matches: 11. CDR3 in DNA: TGTGCCAGCAGTCCGAATACCGGGACAGGGGACGCTTTCTTT. This codes for CASSPNTGTGDAFF.

This chain links TRBV7-2 with TRBJ2-3, with 12 bases fitting TRBD2. CDR1 SGHTA and CDR2 FQGNSA come from the germline V gene. This CDR3 comprises 16 residues. Trimming cost V 3 bases and J 2 bases; bases outside gene matches: 3. The CDR3 region is CASSLTSGGLTDTQYF. The CDR3 nucleotides are TGTGCCAGCAGCTTGACTAGCGGGGGACTCACAGATACGCAGTATTTT.

The V and J genes are TRBV7-9 and TRBJ2-7; D possibly corresponds to TRBD2 (7 bases). This CDR3 region has 13 residues. Trimming took off 5 bases at V and 6 bases at J, with 14 bases between the two ends. CDR1 and CDR2 from the germline V gene are SEHNR and FQNEAQ (reference sequence). The CDR3 coding sequence is TGTGCCAGCAGCCCAGCGGGACATTTCGAGCAGTACTTC. It specifies CASSPAGHFEQYF.

The gene calls are TRBV2 and TRBJ1-2; 8 nucleotides line up with TRBD1. Trimming removed 5 bases from V and 6 bases from J; junction bases left unmatched: 8. CDR3 length: 14 residues. Germline loops: CDR1 SNHLY, CDR2 FYNNEI. The CDR3 region has the DNA TGTGCCAGCAGTAGTGGCAGGGGGCAGGATGGCTACACCTTC. Its protein is CASSSGRGQDGYTF.